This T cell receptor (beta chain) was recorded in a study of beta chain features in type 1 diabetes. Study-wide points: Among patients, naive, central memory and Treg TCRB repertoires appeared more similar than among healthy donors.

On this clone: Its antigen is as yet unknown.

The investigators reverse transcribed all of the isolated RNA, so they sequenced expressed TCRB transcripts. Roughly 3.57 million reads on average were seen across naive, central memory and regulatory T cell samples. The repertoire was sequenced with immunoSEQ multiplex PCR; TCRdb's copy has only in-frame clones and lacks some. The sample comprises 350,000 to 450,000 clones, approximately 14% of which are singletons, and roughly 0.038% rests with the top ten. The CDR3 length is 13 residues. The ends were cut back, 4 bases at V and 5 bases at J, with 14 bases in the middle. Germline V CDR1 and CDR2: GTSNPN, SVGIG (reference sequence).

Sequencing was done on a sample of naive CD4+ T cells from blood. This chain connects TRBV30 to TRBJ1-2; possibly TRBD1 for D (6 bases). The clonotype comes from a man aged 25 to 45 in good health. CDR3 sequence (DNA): TGTGCCTGGAAAAAAGACAGGTTTTATGGCTACACCTTC. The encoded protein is CAWKKDRFYGYTF.